These 25 T cell receptor beta chains share one sample of origin, sequenced in a study of cytomegalovirus exposure and HLA in healthy donors. Primers: 60 Vbeta forward and 13 Jbeta reverse. Generated by immunoSEQ multiplex PCR, the TCRdb table keeps only in-frame clones and is missing some. Here the sample spans more than 85,000 clones, over 8% being singletons. Sequenced: PBMCs. These receptors all come from a man aged 50 to 59 in good health and CMV-seropositive.

CDR3 in DNA: TGCGCCAGCAGCCAAGGCGGACAGAACAATCAGCCCCAGCATTTT. Protein sequence: CASSQGGQNNQPQHF. V usage is TRBV4-1 and J usage is TRBJ1-5; TRBD1 is a possible D gene (6 bases). V was clipped by 1 base and J by 3 bases, with 10 bases between them. The CDR3 sequence is 15 residues long. Germline V gene sequence: CDR1 MGHRA, CDR2 YSYEKL.

V usage is TRBV13 and J usage is TRBJ2-3, with 7 bases lining up with TRBD2. Germline V lookup: CDR1 PRHDT, CDR2 FYEKMQ (reference sequence). J was trimmed by 4 bases and V by 1 base; bases with no gene match: 5. The CDR3 runs 15 residues. CDR3 DNA: TGTGCCAGCAGCTTAGTTGCGGGAGCGGCAGATACGCAGTATTTT. This sequence encodes CASSLVAGAADTQYF. Full variable domain (outside the CDR3, taken from reference TRBV13 and TRBJ2-3): AAGVIQSPRHLIKEKRETATLKCYPIPRHDTVYWYQQGPGQDPQFLISFYEKMQSDKGSIPDRFSAQQFSDYHSELNMSSLELGDSALYFCASSLVAGAADTQYFGPGTRLTVL.

In the case of this clone: The sample contains more than one DNA sequence encoding this CDR3. The genes are TRBV5-1 and TRBJ1-3; D remains unclear. Germline CDR1 reads SGHRS; CDR2 reads YFSETQ. The V end was cut by 0 bases, the J end by 1 base, with 8 bases between. There are 15 residues in the CDR3. Written as DNA, the CDR3 is TGCGCCAGCAGCTTGGAGGGAGGTTCTGGAAACACCATATATTTT. This translates into CASSLEGGSGNTIYF.

This clone has more than one count but fewer than ten. The chain joins TRBV2 to TRBJ2-6, with D perhaps TRBD1 (5 bases). This CDR3 is built from 16 residues. Germline CDR1 and CDR2: SNHLY and FYNNEI. Trimming shortened V by 3 bases and J by 0 bases, and 9 bases separated the two germline ends. CDR3 sequence: CASSDRALSGANVLTF. CDR3 sequence (DNA): TGTGCCAGCAGTGACAGGGCCCTCTCTGGGGCCAACGTCCTGACTTTC. The full variable domain, in which reference TRBV2 and TRBJ2-6 provide the parts outside the CDR3, is EPEVTQTPSHQVTQMGQEVILRCVPISNHLYFYWYRQILGQKVEFLVSFYNNEISEKSEIFDDQFSVERPDGSNFTLKIRSTKLEDSAMYFCASSDRALSGANVLTFGAGSRLTVL.

V is TRBV28 and J is TRBJ2-5; D unresolved. The DNA end is more similar to TRBJ2-7, so the J call may be wrong. Looked up from germline, CDR1 is MDHEN and CDR2 is SYDVKM. This CDR3 has 11 amino acids. The CDR3 coding sequence is TGTGCCAGCAGTTTCGGTTTCGAGCAGTACTTC. This sequence encodes CASSFGFEQYF.

This clone was counted only a few times. Other DNA variants within this sample encode the same CDR3. The genes are TRBV28 and TRBJ1-2, with 9 bases that match TRBD1. After removal of 5 bases from V and 4 bases from J, the junction contained 8 bases not matched to a gene. CDR1 is MDHEN and CDR2 is SYDVKM in the germline V gene. The CDR3 spans 15 residues. CDR3 nucleotide sequence: TGTGCCAGCAGTCCTCGTGACAGGGGGGTCTATGGCTACACCTTC. Translation gives CASSPRDRGVYGYTF.

The table lists this clone with many counts. The gene calls are TRBV6-6 and TRBJ2-1, with D perhaps TRBD1 (5 bases). The germline V gene encodes CDR1 MNHNY and CDR2 SVGAGI (reference sequence). The ends were cut back, 2 bases at V and 10 bases at J, with 18 bases in the middle. The CDR3 runs to 15 residues. CDR3 nucleotide sequence: TGTGCCAGCAGTTACGAGTTTCAGGGCTCAGGCGAGCAGTTCTTC. The encoded protein is CASSYEFQGSGEQFF.

The chain recombines TRBV10-3 with TRBJ2-7; D is possibly TRBD2 (6 bases). Per the germline V gene, CDR1 is ENHRY and CDR2 is SYGVKD. CDR3 length: 15 amino acids. Between the trimmed V and J ends, which lost 0 bases and 2 bases, there was a span of 11 bases. The CDR3 loop reads CAISESTGRTYEQYF. In DNA, the CDR3 is TGTGCCATCAGTGAGTCGACCGGGAGAACCTACGAGCAGTACTTC.

The chain joins TRBV6-5 to TRBJ2-2, with a possible D match to TRBD2 (5 bases). V gave up 6 bases and J gave up 4 bases, with 15 bases separating them. This CDR3 contains 15 residues. Per germline, CDR1 MNHEY and CDR2 SVGAGI. Here the CDR3 DNA reads TGTGCCAGCAGAGGGCAAGGGCGGGCCACCGGGGAGCTGTTTTTT. This codes for CASRGQGRATGELFF.

This chain joins TRBV7-3 and TRBJ1-1, with 8 bases aligning to TRBD1. The CDR3 runs to 15 residues. Trimming cost V 1 base and J 4 bases; bases outside gene matches: 5. Germline CDR1 is SGHTA and CDR2 is FQGTGA. CDR3 sequence: CASSLNPTGATEAFF. CDR3 DNA sequence: TGTGCCAGCAGCTTAAACCCGACAGGGGCCACTGAAGCTTTCTTT.

The rearrangement joins TRBV6-6 to TRBJ2-2; TRBD2 agrees at 10 bases. The CDR3 has 16 amino acids. The V gene end was trimmed by 7 bases and the J gene end by 5 bases; junction bases not matched to a gene: 10. Germline V gives CDR1 MNHNY, CDR2 SVGAGI (reference sequence). The CDR3 protein is CASNLRGSGRTGELFF. Written as DNA, the CDR3 is TGTGCCAGCAATTTAAGGGGTAGCGGGAGGACCGGGGAGCTGTTTTTT.

J is TRBJ2-2 and V is TRBV9; D is possibly TRBD1 (6 bases). The CDR3 consists of 17 residues. V lost 0 bases and J 4 bases, leaving 16 bases between the germline ends. Germline CDR1 is SGDLS and CDR2 is YYNGEE. CDR3 in amino acids: CASSVDGGSRGTGELFF. In nucleotides, the CDR3 is TGTGCCAGCAGCGTAGATGGTGGGAGCAGGGGCACCGGGGAGCTGTTTTTT.

This clone appeared a few times. The chain carries TRBV4-1 and TRBJ2-7; 12 bases map to TRBD2. Trimming took 0 bases from V and 4 from J; bases not matched to a gene: 7. The CDR3 sequence is 17 residues long. CDR1 is MGHRA, CDR2 YSYEKL, per germline. CDR3: CASSQETSGSRIYEQYF. The CDR3 DNA reads as TGCGCCAGCAGCCAAGAGACTAGCGGGAGTCGGATTTACGAGCAGTACTTC.

In its sample, this clone was seen a few times. This chain joins TRBV11-3 and TRBJ2-5; 7 bases match TRBD2. The CDR3 spans 13 residues. The V gene end was trimmed by 1 base and the J gene end by 4 bases; junction bases not matched to a gene: 0. Germline V gene sequence: CDR1 SGHNT, CDR2 YENEEA. The CDR3 here is CASSLGGGETQYF. CDR3 DNA: TGTGCCAGCAGCTTAGGGGGGGGAGAGACCCAGTACTTC.

This clone was observed a handful of times. The V and J genes are TRBV6-6 and TRBJ2-7; weak D call: TRBD2 (6 bases). Trimming stripped 7 bases from V and 3 bases from J, with 13 bases between. Germline V lookup: CDR1 MNHNY, CDR2 SVGAGI (reference sequence). This CDR3 is 13 amino acids long. The CDR3 here is CASTSAGGYEQYF. Here the CDR3 DNA reads TGTGCCAGCACCAGCGCCGGGGGCTACGAGCAGTACTTC.

The V call is TRBV6-5, the J call TRBJ1-2, with D unclear. The CDR3 contains 13 residues. Germline V CDR1 and CDR2: MNHEY, SVGAGI. V lost 8 bases and J lost 4, with 14 bases in between. For the CDR3, the DNA is TGTGCCAGCGGGCCGACCGTGAGCTATGGCTACACCTTC. Encoded protein: CASGPTVSYGYTF.

The chain uses TRBV5-1 and TRBJ1-1, with a possible D match to TRBD1 (6 bases). The CDR3 loop spans 15 amino acids. The V end lost 5 bases, the J end lost 0 bases, and 14 bases lay between the germline ends. From germline, CDR1 is SGHRS and CDR2 YFSETQ. The CDR3 here is CASSGSTGMNTEAFF. The CDR3 DNA sequence: TGCGCCAGCAGTGGGTCTACAGGGATGAACACTGAAGCTTTCTTT.

A remark on this clone: Additional DNA sequences in this sample encode the identical CDR3. The chain has TRBV5-1 and TRBJ2-3; the D gene is possibly TRBD1 (6 bases). The V gene lost 2 bases and the J gene lost 3 bases, with 16 bases spanning the gap. The CDR3 covers 16 residues. Germline assignment: CDR1 SGHRS and CDR2 YFSETQ. The CDR3 reads CASSFGVGAGTDTQYF. CDR3 bases: TGCGCCAGCAGCTTTGGCGTGGGGGCCGGTACAGATACGCAGTATTTT.

This clone was seen only a few times. The V gene is TRBV9, the J gene TRBJ2-3, with TRBD1 as a possible D gene (5 bases). Germline CDR1 SGDLS, CDR2 YYNGEE. CDR3 size: 16 residues. V was clipped by 5 bases and J by 1 base, with 17 bases between them. CDR3 region: CASSPGDSARTDTQYF. CDR3 sequence (DNA): TGTGCCAGCAGTCCTGGTGACAGTGCCCGCACAGATACGCAGTATTTT. Based on the CDR3 plus reference TRBV9 and TRBJ2-3, the full variable domain is DSGVTQTPKHLITATGQRVTLRCSPRSGDLSVYWYQQSLDQGLQFLIQYYNGEERAKGNILERFSAQQFPDLHSELNLSSLELGDSALYFCASSPGDSARTDTQYFGPGTRLTVL.

V gene TRBV10-3 combines with J gene TRBJ2-7, with TRBD1 identical over 7 bases. After removal of 4 bases from V and 7 bases from J, the junction contained 10 bases not matched to a gene. The CDR3 is 14 residues long. Germline assignment: CDR1 ENHRY and CDR2 SYGVKD. The CDR3 region has the DNA TGTGCCATCAGTGTATCCACAGGGGTCGAGGAGCAGTACTTC. Translating it yields CAISVSTGVEEQYF.

The chain carries TRBV6-1 and TRBJ1-4, with a weak D call TRBD1 (5 bases). The CDR3 is made up of 13 amino acids. Germline V lookup: CDR1 MNHNS, CDR2 SASEGT. V was pared by 6 bases and J by 4 bases, with 9 bases between. This chain's CDR3 is CASRPGVNEKLFF. CDR3 nucleotide sequence: TGTGCCAGCAGACCGGGGGTTAATGAAAAACTGTTTTTT.

This clone has only a few counts. The genes are TRBV7-8 and TRBJ1-6; D unclear. The CDR3 is 13 residues long. Per the germline V gene, CDR1 is SGHVS and CDR2 is FQNEAQ. V lost 5 bases and J 9 bases, leaving 11 bases between the germline ends. The CDR3 protein is CASSARSGSPLHF. The DNA of the CDR3 is TGTGCCAGCAGCGCAAGATCAGGTTCACCCCTCCACTTT.

The table lists this clone with a few counts. The chain uses TRBV7-9 and TRBJ1-5, with a weak D call TRBD1 (5 bases). Trimming stripped 5 bases from V and 4 bases from J, with 6 bases between. The CDR3 spans 12 residues. Germline V CDR1 and CDR2: SEHNR, FQNEAQ (reference sequence). The DNA for the CDR3 is TGTGCCAGCAGCCGGGGGAATCAGCCCCAGCATTTT. It codes for CASSRGNQPQHF.

This clone was observed a handful of times. V is TRBV30 and J is TRBJ1-3, with 8 bases aligning to TRBD1. The V gene end was trimmed by 3 bases and the J gene end by 2 bases; junction bases not matched to a gene: 3. Germline assignment: CDR1 GTSNPN and CDR2 SVGIG (reference sequence). This CDR3 contains 14 residues. The CDR3 is CAWRRTGTGNTIYF. CDR3 coding DNA: TGTGCCTGGAGAAGGACAGGGACTGGAAACACCATATATTTT. The complete variable domain, with remaining parts taken from reference TRBV30 and TRBJ1-3, reads SQTIHQWPATLVQPVGSPLSLECTVEGTSNPNLYWYRQAAGRGLQLLFYSVGIGQISSEVPQNLSASRPQDRQFILSSKKLLLSDSGFYLCAWRRTGTGNTIYFGEGSWLTVV.

The chain links TRBV4-1 to TRBJ2-3; possibly TRBD2 for D (5 bases). CDR1 is MGHRA and CDR2 is YSYEKL in the germline V gene. V dropped 0 bases and J dropped 1 base, with 14 bases sitting between them. The CDR3 loop spans 17 amino acids. The CDR3 loop is CASSQDPEGFGTDTQYF. CDR3 DNA sequence: TGCGCCAGCAGCCAAGACCCCGAGGGCTTTGGCACAGATACGCAGTATTTT.